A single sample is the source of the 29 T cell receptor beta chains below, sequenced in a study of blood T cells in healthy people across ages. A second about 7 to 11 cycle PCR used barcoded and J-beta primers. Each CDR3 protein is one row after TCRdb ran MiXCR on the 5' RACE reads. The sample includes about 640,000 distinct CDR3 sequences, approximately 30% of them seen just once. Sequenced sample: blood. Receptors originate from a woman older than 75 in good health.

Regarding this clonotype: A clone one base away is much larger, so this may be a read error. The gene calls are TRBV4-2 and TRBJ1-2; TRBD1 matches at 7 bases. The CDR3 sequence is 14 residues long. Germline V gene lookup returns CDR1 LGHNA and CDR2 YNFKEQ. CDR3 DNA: TGTGCCAGCCCCCCCCGGGACAGTTCTCATGGCTGCACCTTC. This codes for CASPPRDSSHGCTF.

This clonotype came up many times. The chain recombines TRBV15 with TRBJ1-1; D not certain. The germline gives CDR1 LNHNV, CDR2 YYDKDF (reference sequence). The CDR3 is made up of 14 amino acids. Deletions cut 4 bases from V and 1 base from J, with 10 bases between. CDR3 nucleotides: TGTGCCACCAGCACTCCAAACACGAACACTGAAGCTTTCTTT. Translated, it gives CATSTPNTNTEAFF.

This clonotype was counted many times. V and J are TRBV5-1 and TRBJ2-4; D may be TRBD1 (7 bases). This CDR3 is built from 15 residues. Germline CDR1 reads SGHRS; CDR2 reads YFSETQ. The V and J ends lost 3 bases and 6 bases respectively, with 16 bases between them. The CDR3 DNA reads TGCGCCAGCAGCTCAGGGGGGCAGGGATTAAACATTCAGTACTTC. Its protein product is CASSSGGQGLNIQYF.

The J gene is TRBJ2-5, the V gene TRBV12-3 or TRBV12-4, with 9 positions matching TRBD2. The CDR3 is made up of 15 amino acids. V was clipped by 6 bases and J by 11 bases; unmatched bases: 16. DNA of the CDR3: TGTGCCAGCAGCATAAGCGGGGGGTTCAACAATGAGCAGTACTTC. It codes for CASSISGGFNNEQYF.

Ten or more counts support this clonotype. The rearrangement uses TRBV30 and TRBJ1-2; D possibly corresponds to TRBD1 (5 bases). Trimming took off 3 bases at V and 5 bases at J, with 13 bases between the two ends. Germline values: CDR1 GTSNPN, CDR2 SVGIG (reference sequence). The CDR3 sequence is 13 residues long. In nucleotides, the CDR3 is TGTGCCTGGAGCTCCGGGGGTTTTTATGGCTACACCTTC. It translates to CAWSSGGFYGYTF.

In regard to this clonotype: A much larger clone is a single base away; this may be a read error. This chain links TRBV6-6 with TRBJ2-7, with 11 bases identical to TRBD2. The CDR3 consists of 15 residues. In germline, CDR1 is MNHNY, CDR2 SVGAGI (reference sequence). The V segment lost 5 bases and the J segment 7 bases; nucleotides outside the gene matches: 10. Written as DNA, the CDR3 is TGTGCCAGCAGTGGACTAGCGGGCTTCTACAATGAGCAGTACTTC. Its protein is CASSGLAGFYNEQYF.

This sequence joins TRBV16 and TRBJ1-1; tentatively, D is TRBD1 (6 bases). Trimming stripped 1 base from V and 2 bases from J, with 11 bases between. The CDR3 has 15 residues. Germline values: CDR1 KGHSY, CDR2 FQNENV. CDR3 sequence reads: CASSQFLQGNTEAFF. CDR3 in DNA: TGTGCCAGCAGCCAATTCTTACAGGGAAACACTGAAGCTTTCTTT.

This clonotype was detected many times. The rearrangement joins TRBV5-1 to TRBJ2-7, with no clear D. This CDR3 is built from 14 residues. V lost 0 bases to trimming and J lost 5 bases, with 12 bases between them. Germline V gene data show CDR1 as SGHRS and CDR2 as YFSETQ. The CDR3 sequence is CASSLDGRAHEQYF. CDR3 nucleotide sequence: TGCGCCAGCAGCTTGGATGGTAGGGCCCACGAGCAGTACTTC.

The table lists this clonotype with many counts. The CDR3 region is CASSLENYGYTF. In DNA, the CDR3 is TGTGCCAGCAGCTTAGAGAACTATGGCTACACCTTC. This chain links TRBV7-9 with TRBJ1-2; no definite D call. The germline CDR1 and CDR2 sequences are SEHNR and FQNEAQ (reference sequence). The V gene lost 1 base and the J gene lost 2 bases, with 2 bases spanning the gap. The CDR3 has 12 amino acids.

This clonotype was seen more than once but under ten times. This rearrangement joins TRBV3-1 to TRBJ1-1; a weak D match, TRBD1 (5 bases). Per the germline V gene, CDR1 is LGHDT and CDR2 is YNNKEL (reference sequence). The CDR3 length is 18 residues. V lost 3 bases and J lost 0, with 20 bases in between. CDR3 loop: CASSQAPGGRALNTEAFF. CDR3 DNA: TGTGCCAGCAGCCAGGCCCCGGGAGGCAGGGCGCTGAACACTGAAGCTTTCTTT. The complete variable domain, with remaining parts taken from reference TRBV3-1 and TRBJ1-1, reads DTAVSQTPKYLVTQMGNDKSIKCEQNLGHDTMYWYKQDSKKFLKIMFSYNNKELIINETVPNRFSPKSPDKAHLNLHINSLELGDSAVYFCASSQAPGGRALNTEAFFGQGTRLTVV.

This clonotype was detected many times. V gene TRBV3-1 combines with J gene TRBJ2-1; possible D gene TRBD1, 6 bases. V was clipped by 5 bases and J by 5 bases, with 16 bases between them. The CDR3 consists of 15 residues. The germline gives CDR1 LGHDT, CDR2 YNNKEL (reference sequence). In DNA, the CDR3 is TGTGCCAGCAGCACAAGGGGAGCAGGGGACAATGAGCAGTTCTTC. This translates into CASSTRGAGDNEQFF.

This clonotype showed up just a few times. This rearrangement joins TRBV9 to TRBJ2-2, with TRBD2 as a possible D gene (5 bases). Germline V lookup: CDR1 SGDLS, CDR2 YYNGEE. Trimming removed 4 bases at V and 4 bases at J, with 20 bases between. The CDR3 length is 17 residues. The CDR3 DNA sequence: TGTGCCAGCAGCACGAGAGGCCACACGGGGAGCACCGGGGAGCTGTTTTTT. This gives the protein CASSTRGHTGSTGELFF.

The CDR3 reads CSVSVPTGETQYF. The CDR3 DNA is TGCAGCGTTTCGGTCCCAACCGGAGAGACCCAGTACTTC. This chain uses TRBV29-1 with TRBJ2-5; no definite D call. The CDR3 runs to 13 residues. V gave up 5 bases and J gave up 4 bases, with 14 bases separating them. The germline V gene encodes CDR1 SQVTM and CDR2 ANQGSEA.

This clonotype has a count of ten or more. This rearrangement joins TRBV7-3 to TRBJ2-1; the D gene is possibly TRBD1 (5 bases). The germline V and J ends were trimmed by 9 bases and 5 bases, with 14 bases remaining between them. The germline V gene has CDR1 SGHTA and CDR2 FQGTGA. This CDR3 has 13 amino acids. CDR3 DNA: TGTGCCAGTGCCCAGGGATGGCACAATGAGCAGTTCTTC. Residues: CASAQGWHNEQFF.

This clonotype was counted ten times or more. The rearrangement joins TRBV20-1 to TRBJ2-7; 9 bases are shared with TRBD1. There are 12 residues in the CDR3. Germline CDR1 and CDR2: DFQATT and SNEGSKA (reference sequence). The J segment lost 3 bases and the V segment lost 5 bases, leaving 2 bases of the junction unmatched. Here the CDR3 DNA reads TGCAGTGCTGGGACAGGGTTCTACGAGCAGTACTTC. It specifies CSAGTGFYEQYF.

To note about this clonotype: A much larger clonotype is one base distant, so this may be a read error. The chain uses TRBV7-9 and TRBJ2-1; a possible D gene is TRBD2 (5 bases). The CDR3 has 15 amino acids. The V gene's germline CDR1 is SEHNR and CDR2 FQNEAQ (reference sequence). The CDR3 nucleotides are TGTGCCAGCAGCCCAGCCTGGGTGGGGAGAGGTGAGCAGTGCTTC. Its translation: CASSPAWVGRGEQCF. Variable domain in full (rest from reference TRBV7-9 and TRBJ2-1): DTGVSQNPRHKITKRGQNVTFRCDPISEHNRLYWYRQTLGQGPEFLTYFQNEAQLEKSRLLSDRFSAERPKGSFSTLEIQRTEQGDSAMYLCASSPAWVGRGEQCFGPGTRLTVL.

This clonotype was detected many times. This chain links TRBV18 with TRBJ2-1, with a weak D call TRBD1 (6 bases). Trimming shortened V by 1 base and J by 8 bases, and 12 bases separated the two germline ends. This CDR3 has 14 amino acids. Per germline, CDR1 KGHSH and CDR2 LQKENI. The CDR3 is CASSPLWGPHEQFF. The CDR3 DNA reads TGTGCCAGCTCACCACTCTGGGGGCCCCATGAGCAGTTCTTC.

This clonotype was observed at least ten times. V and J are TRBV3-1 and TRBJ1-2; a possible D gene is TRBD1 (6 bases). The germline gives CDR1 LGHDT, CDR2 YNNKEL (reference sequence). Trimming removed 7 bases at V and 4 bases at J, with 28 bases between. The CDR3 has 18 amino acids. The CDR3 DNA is TGTGCCAGCACCCTAAGAGGAATTGGGAGCAGGGGCTTCTATGGCTACACCTTC. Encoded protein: CASTLRGIGSRGFYGYTF.

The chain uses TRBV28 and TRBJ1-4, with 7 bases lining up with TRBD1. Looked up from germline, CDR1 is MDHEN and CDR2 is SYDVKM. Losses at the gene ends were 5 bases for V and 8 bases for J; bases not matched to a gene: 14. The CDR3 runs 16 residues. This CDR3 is CASSPHQPGQNEKLFF. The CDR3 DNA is TGTGCCAGCAGTCCCCATCAACCGGGACAGAACGAAAAACTGTTTTTT.

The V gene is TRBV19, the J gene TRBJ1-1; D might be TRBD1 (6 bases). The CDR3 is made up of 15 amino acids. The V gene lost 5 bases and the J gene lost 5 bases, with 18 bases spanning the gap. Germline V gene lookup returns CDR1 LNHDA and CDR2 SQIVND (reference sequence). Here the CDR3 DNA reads TGTGCCAGTAGTCCGAACAGGGCCGCCAGGACTGAAGCTTTCTTT. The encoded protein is CASSPNRAARTEAFF.

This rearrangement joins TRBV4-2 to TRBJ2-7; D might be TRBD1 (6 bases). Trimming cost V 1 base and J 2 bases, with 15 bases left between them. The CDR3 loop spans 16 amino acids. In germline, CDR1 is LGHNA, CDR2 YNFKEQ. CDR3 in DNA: TGTGCCAGCAGCCAAGCTCGGACAGTATCTACCTACGAGCAGTACTTC. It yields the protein CASSQARTVSTYEQYF.

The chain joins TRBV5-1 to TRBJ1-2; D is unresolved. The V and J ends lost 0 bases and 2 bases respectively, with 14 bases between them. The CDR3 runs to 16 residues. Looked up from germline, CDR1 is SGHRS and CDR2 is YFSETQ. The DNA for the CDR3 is TGCGCCAGCAGCTTGGGAGCAGACAATTCGAACTATGGCTACACCTTC. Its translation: CASSLGADNSNYGYTF.

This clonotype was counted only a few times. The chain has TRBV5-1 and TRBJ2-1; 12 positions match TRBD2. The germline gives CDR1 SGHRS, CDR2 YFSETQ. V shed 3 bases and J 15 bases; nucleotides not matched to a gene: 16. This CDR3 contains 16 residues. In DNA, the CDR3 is TGCGCCAGCAGCTCCTACTCCGGGACTAGCGGGCGCCAGGGGTTCTTC. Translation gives CASSSYSGTSGRQGFF.

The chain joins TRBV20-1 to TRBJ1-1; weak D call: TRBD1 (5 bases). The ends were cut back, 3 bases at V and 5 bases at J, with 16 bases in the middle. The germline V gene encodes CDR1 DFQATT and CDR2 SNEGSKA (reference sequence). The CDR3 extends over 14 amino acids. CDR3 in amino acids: CSASRLEGKTEAFF. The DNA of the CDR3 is TGCAGTGCTAGTCGATTAGAGGGGAAGACTGAAGCTTTCTTT.

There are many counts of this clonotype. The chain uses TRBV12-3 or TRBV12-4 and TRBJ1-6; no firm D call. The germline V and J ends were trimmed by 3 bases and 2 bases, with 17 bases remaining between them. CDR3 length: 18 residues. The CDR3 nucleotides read TGTGCCAGCAGTTTCAGGCCGCAAAAAGGGCCCTATAATTCACCCCTCCACTTT. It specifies CASSFRPQKGPYNSPLHF.

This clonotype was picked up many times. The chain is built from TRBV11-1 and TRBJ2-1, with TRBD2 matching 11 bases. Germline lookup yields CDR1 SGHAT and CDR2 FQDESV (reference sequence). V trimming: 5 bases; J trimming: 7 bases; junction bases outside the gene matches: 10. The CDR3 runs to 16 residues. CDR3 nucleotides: TGTGCCAGCAGCCCAGTGGTAGCGGGGGGGTGGAATGAGCAGTTCTTC. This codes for CASSPVVAGGWNEQFF.

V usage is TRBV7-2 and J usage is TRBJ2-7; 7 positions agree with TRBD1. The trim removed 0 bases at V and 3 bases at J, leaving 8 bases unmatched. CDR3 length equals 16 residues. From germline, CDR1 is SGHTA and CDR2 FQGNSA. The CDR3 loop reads CASSLALGTAHYEQYF. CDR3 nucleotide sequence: TGTGCCAGCAGCTTAGCGCTGGGGACAGCTCACTACGAGCAGTACTTC.

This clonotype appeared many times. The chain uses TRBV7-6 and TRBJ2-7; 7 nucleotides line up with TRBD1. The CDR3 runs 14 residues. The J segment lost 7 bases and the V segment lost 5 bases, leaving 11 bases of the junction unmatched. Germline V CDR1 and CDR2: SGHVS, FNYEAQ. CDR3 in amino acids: CASSRNSGTEEQYF. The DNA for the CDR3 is TGTGCCAGCAGCCGTAACTCCGGGACAGAAGAGCAGTACTTC.

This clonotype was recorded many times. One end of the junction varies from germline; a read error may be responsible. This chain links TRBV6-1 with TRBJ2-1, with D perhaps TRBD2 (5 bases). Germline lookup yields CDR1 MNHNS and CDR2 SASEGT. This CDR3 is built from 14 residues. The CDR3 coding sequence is TGTGCCAGCAGCGAAGGAGGTCTCTTAGGGGAGCAGTTCTTC. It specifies CASSEGGLLGEQFF.